The next 29 T cell receptor beta chains were all read from a single sample in a study of blood T cell repertoires in COVID-19. Libraries were prepared by immunoSEQ multiplex PCR; TCRdb keeps only in-frame clonotypes and omits some of them. Counted here are some 260,000 clones, 88% occurring once; the ten biggest clones make up more than 0.55%. Sequenced sample: peripheral blood. The receptors stem from a human donor in a cohort sampled during active COVID-19.

The chain is built from TRBV11-2 and TRBJ1-4, with D possibly TRBD1 on 6 matching bases. Between the trimmed V and J ends, which lost 5 bases and 4 bases, there was a span of 11 bases. Germline CDR1 and CDR2: SGHAT and FQNNGV. The CDR3 is made up of 14 amino acids. The CDR3 sequence is CASSQDRNNEKLFF. The CDR3 DNA follows: TGTGCCAGCAGCCAAGACAGGAATAATGAAAAACTGTTTTTT.

This chain uses TRBV2 with TRBJ2-2; 8 bases are a match to TRBD2. CDR1 SNHLY and CDR2 FYNNEI come from the germline V gene. Unmatched junction bases numbered 11, after V lost 10 bases and J lost 4 bases. The CDR3 spans 15 residues. Here the CDR3 reads CATRPSGGGTGELFF. The CDR3, as DNA: TGTGCCACCCGACCGAGCGGGGGAGGCACCGGGGAGCTGTTTTTT.

A few counts support this clone. The chain is built from TRBV30 and TRBJ1-2, with 8 bases fitting TRBD1. CDR3 length: 12 residues. The junction had 5 bases not matched to a gene; V was cut back by 1 base and J by 10 bases. The germline gives CDR1 GTSNPN, CDR2 SVGIG (reference sequence). The CDR3 region is CAWSERQGYYTF. CDR3 coding DNA: TGTGCCTGGAGTGAGCGACAGGGGTACTACACCTTC. Supplemented by reference TRBV30 and TRBJ1-2, the full variable domain reads SQTIHQWPATLVQPVGSPLSLECTVEGTSNPNLYWYRQAAGRGLQLLFYSVGIGQISSEVPQNLSASRPQDRQFILSSKKLLLSDSGFYLCAWSERQGYYTFGSGTRLTVV.

CDR3 region: CASSFSGSEQYF. CDR3 bases: TGTGCCAGCAGCTTCTCGGGGAGCGAGCAGTACTTC. The chain has TRBV7-8 and TRBJ2-7; weak D call: TRBD2 (5 bases). Germline V lookup: CDR1 SGHVS, CDR2 FQNEAQ. With 3 bases removed from V and 6 bases from J, the gap between germline ends came to 9 bases. The CDR3 is 12 residues long. The entire variable domain, with the rest obtained from reference TRBV7-8 and TRBJ2-7, is as follows: GAGVSQSPRYKVAKRGQDVALRCDPISGHVSLFWYQQALGQGPEFLTYFQNEAQLDKSGLPSDRFFAERPEGSVSTLKIQRTQQEDSAVYLCASSFSGSEQYFGPGTRLTVT.

This chain connects TRBV5-4 to TRBJ1-1, with D hard to call. Germline V gene data show CDR1 as SGHNT and CDR2 as YYREEE (reference sequence). Deletions cut 4 bases from V and 3 bases from J, with 4 bases between. The CDR3 consists of 11 residues. This chain's CDR3 is CASSGHTEAFF. The CDR3 DNA sequence: TGTGCCAGCAGCGGGCACACTGAAGCTTTCTTT.

CDR3 region: CASSLGGSTGELFF. The CDR3 DNA sequence: TGTGCCAGCAGTTTAGGGGGGAGTACCGGGGAGCTGTTTTTT. The gene calls are TRBV27 and TRBJ2-2; tentative D call: TRBD2 (6 bases). This CDR3 contains 14 residues. Germline assignment: CDR1 MNHEY and CDR2 SMNVEV (reference sequence). V was shortened by 2 bases and J by 5 bases, with 9 bases between the two germline ends.

The V gene is TRBV11-2, the J gene TRBJ2-7; TRBD1 agrees at 9 bases. This CDR3 is 14 amino acids long. Per germline, CDR1 SGHAT and CDR2 FQNNGV. The trim removed 1 base at V and 2 bases at J, leaving 0 bases unmatched. This chain's CDR3 is CASSLGTGAYEQYF. The CDR3 region has the DNA TGTGCCAGCAGCTTAGGGACAGGGGCCTACGAGCAGTACTTC.

In its sample, this clone was seen a few times. The rearrangement links TRBV9 to TRBJ2-7; the D gene is possibly TRBD2 (5 bases). The CDR3 is 14 residues long. Germline V CDR1 and CDR2: SGDLS, YYNGEE. With 0 bases removed from V and 0 bases from J, the gap between germline ends came to 7 bases. CDR3 in DNA: TGTGCCAGCAGCGTAGCTGCGGGCTCCTACGAGCAGTACTTC. This translates into CASSVAAGSYEQYF.

The chain is built from TRBV5-1 and TRBJ1-2; 8 nucleotides agree with TRBD1. The V gene end was trimmed by 0 bases and the J gene end by 4 bases; junction bases not matched to a gene: 5. CDR1 is SGHRS and CDR2 is YFSETQ in the germline V gene. CDR3 size: 15 residues. In DNA, the CDR3 is TGCGCCAGCAGCTTGGGTGGACAGGGCCCCTATGGCTACACCTTC. This codes for CASSLGGQGPYGYTF.

This clone was picked up many times. The chain carries TRBV6-5 and TRBJ1-1, with 7 nucleotides matching TRBD1. The CDR3 spans 15 residues. V gave up 5 bases and J gave up 2 bases; unmatched junction bases: 8. Per the germline V gene, CDR1 is MNHEY and CDR2 is SVGAGI. CDR3 in amino acids: CASSISGGHNTEAFF. CDR3 DNA sequence: TGTGCCAGCAGTATCTCAGGGGGGCATAACACTGAAGCTTTCTTT.

This chain uses TRBV5-1 with TRBJ1-1; TRBD1 is a possible D gene (6 bases). With 7 bases removed from V and 3 bases from J, the gap between germline ends came to 16 bases. Germline V gives CDR1 SGHRS, CDR2 YFSETQ. The CDR3 has 14 residues. The CDR3 bases are TGCGCCAGCCAATCCCGGGGGGCGGACACTGAAGCTTTCTTT. This codes for CASQSRGADTEAFF. Using reference TRBV5-1 and TRBJ1-1 for the parts outside the CDR3, the full variable domain is KAGVTQTPRYLIKTRGQQVTLSCSPISGHRSVSWYQQTPGQGLQFLFEYFSETQRNKGNFPGRFSGRQFSNSRSEMNVSTLELGDSALYLCASQSRGADTEAFFGQGTRLTVV.

The chain combines TRBV30 with TRBJ1-1; TRBD1 aligns across 8 bases. Germline CDR1 and CDR2: GTSNPN and SVGIG (reference sequence). This CDR3 has 15 residues. With V trimmed by 4 bases and J by 1 base, 8 bases remained unmatched. The CDR3 DNA reads TGTGCCTGGATTCCACCCGGGACAGGGAACACTGAAGCTTTCTTT. It translates to CAWIPPGTGNTEAFF.

This chain uses TRBV6-2 or TRBV6-3 with TRBJ1-5; a possible D gene is TRBD1 (6 bases). Trimming stripped 4 bases from V and 4 bases from J, with 14 bases between. The CDR3 loop spans 15 amino acids. Germline V gene lookup returns CDR1 MNHEY and CDR2 SVGEGT. The DNA for the CDR3 is TGTGCCAGCAGTTCACAGGGAAGGGGGAATCAGCCCCAGCATTTT. Translation gives CASSSQGRGNQPQHF.

The chain links TRBV30 to TRBJ2-7; D perhaps matches TRBD1 (6 bases). The CDR3 contains 14 residues. Germline assignment: CDR1 GTSNPN and CDR2 SVGIG (reference sequence). V was trimmed by 1 base and J by 5 bases, leaving 15 bases between them. The CDR3: CAWSAGQLGNEQYF. The CDR3 region has the DNA TGTGCCTGGAGTGCCGGACAGCTGGGCAACGAGCAGTACTTC. Full variable domain (remainder filled in from reference TRBV30 and TRBJ2-7): SQTIHQWPATLVQPVGSPLSLECTVEGTSNPNLYWYRQAAGRGLQLLFYSVGIGQISSEVPQNLSASRPQDRQFILSSKKLLLSDSGFYLCAWSAGQLGNEQYFGPGTRLTVT.

The chain joins TRBV19 to TRBJ2-7; perhaps TRBD1 as D (6 bases). Germline loops: CDR1 LNHDA, CDR2 SQIVND (reference sequence). CDR3 length: 14 amino acids. Trimming stripped 10 bases from V and 2 bases from J, with 18 bases between. The DNA for the CDR3 is TGTGCCATCCCCGAACAGGGCCCCACCTACGAGCAGTACTTC. This sequence encodes CAIPEQGPTYEQYF. Full variable domain (outside the CDR3, taken from reference TRBV19 and TRBJ2-7): DGGITQSPKYLFRKEGQNVTLSCEQNLNHDAMYWYRQDPGQGLRLIYYSQIVNDFQKGDIAEGYSVSREKKESFPLTVTSAQKNPTAFYLCAIPEQGPTYEQYFGPGTRLTVT.

The gene calls are TRBV5-1 and TRBJ2-1; the match to TRBD2 covers 7 bases. The CDR3 has 15 amino acids. The J segment lost 2 bases and the V segment lost 6 bases, leaving 8 bases of the junction unmatched. Per the germline V gene, CDR1 is SGHRS and CDR2 is YFSETQ. DNA of the CDR3: TGCGCCAGCACCCCCCGGGGGGTGACCTACAATGAGCAGTTCTTC. Its translation is CASTPRGVTYNEQFF.

The V gene is TRBV9, the J gene TRBJ1-2; D perhaps matches TRBD1 (5 bases). Trimming cost V 5 bases and J 5 bases, with 19 bases left between them. This CDR3 has 15 residues. The germline CDR1 and CDR2 sequences are SGDLS and YYNGEE. In DNA form, the CDR3 reads TGTGCCAGCAGTCACCCTCGCCAAAGGGGATATGGCTACACCTTC. Translation gives CASSHPRQRGYGYTF.

The chain carries TRBV29-1 and TRBJ1-2, with 7 bases that match TRBD1. The V gene end was trimmed by 7 bases and the J gene end by 4 bases; junction bases not matched to a gene: 9. Germline CDR1 SQVTM, CDR2 ANQGSEA. This CDR3 spans 13 amino acids. This chain's CDR3 is CSDRQGTSYGYTF. The CDR3, as DNA: TGCAGCGACCGACAGGGAACCTCCTATGGCTACACCTTC. The full variable domain, its missing parts supplied by reference TRBV29-1 and TRBJ1-2, is SAVISQKPSRDICQRGTSLTIQCQVDSQVTMMFWYRQQPGQSLTLIATANQGSEATYESGFVIDKFPISRPNLTFSTLTVSNMSPEDSSIYLCSDRQGTSYGYTFGSGTRLTVV.

This chain connects TRBV7-9 to TRBJ2-1, with 7 bases matching TRBD2. The length of the CDR3 is 13 residues. J gave up 8 bases and V 2 bases, and 3 bases lay outside the gene matches. CDR1 and CDR2 (germline): SEHNR, FQNEAQ (reference sequence). CDR3 DNA sequence: TGTGCCAGCAGCTTACTCAGCGGGGATGAGCAGTTCTTC. Protein: CASSLLSGDEQFF.

Comment on this clone: Germline and junction disagree at one end, which may indicate a read error. The chain uses TRBV6-5 and TRBJ1-1, with 9 bases aligning to TRBD1. The CDR3 contains 12 residues. Germline V gene lookup returns CDR1 MNHEY and CDR2 SVGAGI. The chain's CDR3 is CASSRTGDQFSF. The CDR3 nucleotides are TGTGCCAGCAGCCGGACAGGGGACCAATTCTCCTTT.

In this sample, this clone turned up once. The chain combines TRBV7-2 with TRBJ2-7, with 8 bases that match TRBD1. The junction had 7 bases not matched to a gene; V was cut back by 5 bases and J by 4 bases. The CDR3 is made up of 14 amino acids. Germline CDR1 and CDR2: SGHTA and FQGNSA. CDR3: CASSPGTGGYEQYF. CDR3 DNA sequence: TGTGCCAGCAGCCCCGGGACAGGAGGGTACGAGCAGTACTTC.

The genes are TRBV19 and TRBJ1-6; 8 nucleotides align to TRBD1. Germline CDR1 LNHDA, CDR2 SQIVND (reference sequence). The CDR3 spans 15 residues. The ends lost 4 bases at V and 7 bases at J; junction bases unmatched: 6. Written as DNA, the CDR3 is TGTGCCAGTAGTACCGGACAGGGATGGAATTCACCCCTCCACTTT. Amino acids: CASSTGQGWNSPLHF.

The chain combines TRBV27 with TRBJ2-1, with 10 positions matching TRBD2. Germline assignment: CDR1 MNHEY and CDR2 SMNVEV (reference sequence). Losses at the gene ends were 5 bases for V and 6 bases for J; bases not matched to a gene: 4. This CDR3 region has 14 residues. This CDR3 reads CASSPIAGGNEQFF. For the CDR3, the DNA is TGTGCCAGCAGTCCAATAGCGGGGGGCAATGAGCAGTTCTTC.

This chain links TRBV7-6 with TRBJ2-2; 11 nucleotides agree with TRBD2. V shed 4 bases and J 8 bases; nucleotides not matched to a gene: 9. The CDR3 spans 16 residues. Germline V gene lookup returns CDR1 SGHVS and CDR2 FNYEAQ. CDR3 in amino acids: CASSSPSGGRRGELFF. DNA of the CDR3: TGTGCCAGCAGCTCACCTAGCGGGGGGAGAAGAGGGGAGCTGTTTTTT.

The rearrangement joins TRBV28 to TRBJ2-7; the D is unclear. Germline CDR1 and CDR2: MDHEN and SYDVKM. This CDR3 comprises 13 residues. Trimming cost V 8 bases and J 7 bases, with 18 bases left between them. This CDR3 is CASAIPQRGEQYF. In DNA, the CDR3 is TGTGCCAGCGCCATCCCCCAGCGAGGAGAGCAGTACTTC.

The chain uses TRBV30 and TRBJ1-4; D is possibly TRBD1 (6 bases). The CDR3 has 12 residues. V shed 5 bases and J shed 8 bases, with 12 bases lying between them. Germline lookup yields CDR1 GTSNPN and CDR2 SVGIG (reference sequence). The CDR3 bases are TGTGCCTGGCGGACAGTACGCGAAAAACTGTTTTTT. Amino acid sequence: CAWRTVREKLFF. Drawing the rest from reference TRBV30 and TRBJ1-4, the complete variable domain is SQTIHQWPATLVQPVGSPLSLECTVEGTSNPNLYWYRQAAGRGLQLLFYSVGIGQISSEVPQNLSASRPQDRQFILSSKKLLLSDSGFYLCAWRTVREKLFFGSGTQLSVL.

Concerning this clone itself: The same CDR3 can be traced to other DNA sequences in this sample. The genes are TRBV7-2 and TRBJ1-5, with a weak D call TRBD1 (5 bases). V gave up 5 bases and J gave up 5 bases, with 13 bases separating them. Germline V gene data show CDR1 as SGHTA and CDR2 as FQGNSA. CDR3 size: 14 residues. The CDR3 DNA is TGTGCCAGCAGCCCCGCGGGGGGTTATCAGCCCCAGCATTTT. Amino acids: CASSPAGGYQPQHF.

The CDR3 sequence is CASSPSDRVNTGELFF. Here the CDR3 DNA reads TGTGCCAGCTCACCCTCCGACAGGGTGAACACCGGGGAGCTGTTTTTT. V is TRBV18 and J is TRBJ2-2; 7 bases agree with TRBD1. The CDR3 extends over 16 amino acids. V was pared by 3 bases and J by 1 base, with 5 bases of the junction left unmatched. Germline V CDR1 and CDR2: KGHSH, LQKENI.

The chain recombines TRBV7-9 with TRBJ2-3, with a tentative D call TRBD1 (5 bases). Germline CDR1 reads SEHNR; CDR2 reads FQNEAQ (reference sequence). V was cut by 5 bases and J by 5 bases, with 17 bases left in between. The CDR3 runs to 15 residues. The CDR3 DNA is TGTGCCAGCAGCCCAGGGTGGATCCTTGGAGATACGCAGTATTTT. This gives the protein CASSPGWILGDTQYF.